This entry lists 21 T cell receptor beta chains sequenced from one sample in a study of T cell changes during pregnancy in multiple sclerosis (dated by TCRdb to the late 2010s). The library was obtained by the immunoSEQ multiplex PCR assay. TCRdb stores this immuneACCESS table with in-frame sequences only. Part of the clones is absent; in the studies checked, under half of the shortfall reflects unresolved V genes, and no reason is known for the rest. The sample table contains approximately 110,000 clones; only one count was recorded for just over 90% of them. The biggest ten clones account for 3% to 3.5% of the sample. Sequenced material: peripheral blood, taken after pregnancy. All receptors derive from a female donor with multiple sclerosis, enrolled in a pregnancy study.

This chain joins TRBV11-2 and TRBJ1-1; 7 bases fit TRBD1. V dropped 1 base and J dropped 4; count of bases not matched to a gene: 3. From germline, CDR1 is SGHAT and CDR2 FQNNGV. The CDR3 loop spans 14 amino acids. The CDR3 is CASSLGQGSTEAFF. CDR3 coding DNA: TGTGCCAGCAGCTTAGGACAGGGAAGCACTGAAGCTTTCTTT.

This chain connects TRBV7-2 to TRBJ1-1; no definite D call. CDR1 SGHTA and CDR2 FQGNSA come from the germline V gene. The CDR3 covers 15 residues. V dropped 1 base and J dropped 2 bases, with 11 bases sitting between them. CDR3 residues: CASSLVRVSNTEAFF. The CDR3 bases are TGTGCCAGCAGCTTAGTACGGGTCTCCAACACTGAAGCTTTCTTT.

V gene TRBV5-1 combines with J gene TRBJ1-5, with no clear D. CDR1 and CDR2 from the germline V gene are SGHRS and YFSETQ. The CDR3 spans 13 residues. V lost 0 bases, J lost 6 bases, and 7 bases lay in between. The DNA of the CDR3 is TGCGCCAGCAGCTTGGTGCTCGGTCAGCCCCAGCATTTT. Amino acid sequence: CASSLVLGQPQHF.

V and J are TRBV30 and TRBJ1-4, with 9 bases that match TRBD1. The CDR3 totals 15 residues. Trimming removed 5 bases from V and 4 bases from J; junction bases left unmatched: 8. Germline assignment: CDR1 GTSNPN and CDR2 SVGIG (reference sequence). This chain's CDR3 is CAWGKGTGFNEKLFF. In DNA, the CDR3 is TGTGCCTGGGGGAAGGGGACAGGGTTTAATGAAAAACTGTTTTTT.

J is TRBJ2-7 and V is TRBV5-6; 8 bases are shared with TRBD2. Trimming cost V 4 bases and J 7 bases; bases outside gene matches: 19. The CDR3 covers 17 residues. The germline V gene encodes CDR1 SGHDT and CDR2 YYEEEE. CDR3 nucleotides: TGTGCCAGCAGCCTCGGGAGGGTGGTAGCGGGGAGAGGGGAGCAGTACTTC. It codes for CASSLGRVVAGRGEQYF.

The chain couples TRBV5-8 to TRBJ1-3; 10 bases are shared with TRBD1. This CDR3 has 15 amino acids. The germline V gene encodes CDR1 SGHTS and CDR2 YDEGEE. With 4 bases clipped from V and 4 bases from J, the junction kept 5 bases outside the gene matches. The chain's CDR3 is CASSRGQGPGNTIYF. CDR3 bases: TGTGCCAGCAGCAGGGGACAGGGGCCAGGAAACACCATATATTTT.

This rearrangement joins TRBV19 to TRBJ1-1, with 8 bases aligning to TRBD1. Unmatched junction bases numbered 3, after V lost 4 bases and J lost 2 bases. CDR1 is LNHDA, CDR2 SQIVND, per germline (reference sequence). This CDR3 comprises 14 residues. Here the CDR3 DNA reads TGTGCCAGTAGTAACGGACAGGGAAACACTGAAGCTTTCTTT. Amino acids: CASSNGQGNTEAFF.

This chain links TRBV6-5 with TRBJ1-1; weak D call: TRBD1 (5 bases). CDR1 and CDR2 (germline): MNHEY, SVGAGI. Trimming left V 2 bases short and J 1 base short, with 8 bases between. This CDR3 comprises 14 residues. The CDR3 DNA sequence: TGTGCCAGCAGTTACCGTACAGGGAACACTGAAGCTTTCTTT. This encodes CASSYRTGNTEAFF.

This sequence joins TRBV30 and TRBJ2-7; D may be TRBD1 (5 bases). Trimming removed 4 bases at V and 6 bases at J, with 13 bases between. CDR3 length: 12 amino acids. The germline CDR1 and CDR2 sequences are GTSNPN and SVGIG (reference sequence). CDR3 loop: CAWNQGRAEQYF. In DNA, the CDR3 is TGTGCCTGGAACCAGGGTCGGGCCGAGCAGTACTTC.

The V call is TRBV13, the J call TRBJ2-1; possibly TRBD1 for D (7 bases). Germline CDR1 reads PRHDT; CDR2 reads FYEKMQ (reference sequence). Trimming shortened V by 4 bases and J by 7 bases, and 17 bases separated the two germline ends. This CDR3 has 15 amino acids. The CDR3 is CASSSPSEGANEQFF. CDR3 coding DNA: TGTGCCAGCAGCTCACCCTCGGAGGGGGCGAATGAGCAGTTCTTC.

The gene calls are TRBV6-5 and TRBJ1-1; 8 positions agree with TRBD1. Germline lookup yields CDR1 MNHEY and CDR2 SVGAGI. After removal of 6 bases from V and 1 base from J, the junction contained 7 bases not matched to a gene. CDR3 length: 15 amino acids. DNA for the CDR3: TGTGCCAGCAGGGAGGACAGGGAAACGAACACTGAAGCTTTCTTT. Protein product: CASREDRETNTEAFF.

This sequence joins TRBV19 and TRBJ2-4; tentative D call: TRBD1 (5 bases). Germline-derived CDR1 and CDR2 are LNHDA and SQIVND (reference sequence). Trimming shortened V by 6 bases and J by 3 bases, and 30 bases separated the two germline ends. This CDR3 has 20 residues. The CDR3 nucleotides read TGTGCCAGTAGCGATCATCAGGATTGGACACGTCCGCTCGGCAAAAACATTCAGTACTTC. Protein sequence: CASSDHQDWTRPLGKNIQYF.

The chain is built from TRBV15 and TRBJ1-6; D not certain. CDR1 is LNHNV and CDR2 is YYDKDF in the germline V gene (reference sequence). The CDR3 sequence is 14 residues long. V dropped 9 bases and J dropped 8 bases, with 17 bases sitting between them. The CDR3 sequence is CATSIGGNDSPLHF. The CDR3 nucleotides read TGTGCCACTTCCATAGGAGGGAACGATTCACCCCTCCACTTT. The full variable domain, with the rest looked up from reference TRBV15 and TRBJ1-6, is DAMVIQNPRYQVTQFGKPVTLSCSQTLNHNVMYWYQQKSSQAPKLLFHYYDKDFNNEADTPDNFQSRRPNTSFCFLDIRSPGLGDTAMYLCATSIGGNDSPLHFGNGTRLTVT.

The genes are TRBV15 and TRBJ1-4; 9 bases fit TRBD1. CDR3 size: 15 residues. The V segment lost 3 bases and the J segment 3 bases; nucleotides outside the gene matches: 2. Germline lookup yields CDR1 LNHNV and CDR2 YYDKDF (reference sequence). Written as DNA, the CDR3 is TGTGCCACCAGCAGGGACAGGGGCCCTAATGAAAAACTGTTTTTT. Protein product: CATSRDRGPNEKLFF.

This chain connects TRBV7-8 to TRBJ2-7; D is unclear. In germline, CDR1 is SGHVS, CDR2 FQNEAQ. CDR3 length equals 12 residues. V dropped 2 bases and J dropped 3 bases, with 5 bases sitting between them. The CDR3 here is CASSLMRYEQYF. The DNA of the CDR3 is TGTGCCAGCAGCTTAATGCGCTACGAGCAGTACTTC. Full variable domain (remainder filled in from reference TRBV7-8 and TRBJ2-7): GAGVSQSPRYKVAKRGQDVALRCDPISGHVSLFWYQQALGQGPEFLTYFQNEAQLDKSGLPSDRFFAERPEGSVSTLKIQRTQQEDSAVYLCASSLMRYEQYFGPGTRLTVT.

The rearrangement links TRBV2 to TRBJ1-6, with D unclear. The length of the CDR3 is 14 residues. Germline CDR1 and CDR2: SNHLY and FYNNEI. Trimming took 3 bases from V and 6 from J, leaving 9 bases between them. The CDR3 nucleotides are TGTGCCAGCAGTGACTTTCTTCGTAATTCACCCCTCCACTTT. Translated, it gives CASSDFLRNSPLHF.

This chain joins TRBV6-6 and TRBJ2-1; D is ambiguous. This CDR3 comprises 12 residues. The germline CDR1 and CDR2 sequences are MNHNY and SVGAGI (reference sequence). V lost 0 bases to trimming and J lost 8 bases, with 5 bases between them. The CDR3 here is CASSYSTYEQFF. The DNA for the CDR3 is TGTGCCAGCAGTTACTCCACATATGAGCAGTTCTTC.

CDR3 sequence (DNA): TGTGCCAGCAGCTTCCGGGCCCTGGACTGGAATGAGCAGTTCTTC. Its translation: CASSFRALDWNEQFF. The V and J genes are TRBV5-6 and TRBJ2-1; perhaps TRBD2 as D (5 bases). Germline V CDR1 and CDR2: SGHDT, YYEEEE. There are 15 residues in the CDR3. The ends were cut back, 2 bases at V and 7 bases at J, with 16 bases in the middle.

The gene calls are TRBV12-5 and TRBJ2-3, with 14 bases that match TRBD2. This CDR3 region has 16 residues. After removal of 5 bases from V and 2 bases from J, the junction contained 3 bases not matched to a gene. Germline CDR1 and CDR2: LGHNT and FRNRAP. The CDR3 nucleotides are TGTGCTAGTGGTCCGGGACTAGCGGGGGACACAGATACGCAGTATTTT. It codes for CASGPGLAGDTDTQYF.

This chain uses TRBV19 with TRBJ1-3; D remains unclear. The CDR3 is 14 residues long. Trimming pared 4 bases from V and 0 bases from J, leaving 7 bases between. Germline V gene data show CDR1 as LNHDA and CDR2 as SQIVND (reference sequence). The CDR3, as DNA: TGTGCCAGTAGTACCGAGGGCTCTGGAAACACCATATATTTT. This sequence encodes CASSTEGSGNTIYF.

The CDR3: CASSMWAGGGPGYTF. CDR3 in DNA: TGTGCCAGTAGTATGTGGGCTGGGGGCGGACCCGGCTACACCTTC. The chain is built from TRBV19 and TRBJ1-2, with D possibly matching TRBD1 (6 bases). This CDR3 is built from 15 residues. In germline, CDR1 is LNHDA, CDR2 SQIVND (reference sequence). Trimming took 3 bases from V and 8 from J, leaving 19 bases between them.